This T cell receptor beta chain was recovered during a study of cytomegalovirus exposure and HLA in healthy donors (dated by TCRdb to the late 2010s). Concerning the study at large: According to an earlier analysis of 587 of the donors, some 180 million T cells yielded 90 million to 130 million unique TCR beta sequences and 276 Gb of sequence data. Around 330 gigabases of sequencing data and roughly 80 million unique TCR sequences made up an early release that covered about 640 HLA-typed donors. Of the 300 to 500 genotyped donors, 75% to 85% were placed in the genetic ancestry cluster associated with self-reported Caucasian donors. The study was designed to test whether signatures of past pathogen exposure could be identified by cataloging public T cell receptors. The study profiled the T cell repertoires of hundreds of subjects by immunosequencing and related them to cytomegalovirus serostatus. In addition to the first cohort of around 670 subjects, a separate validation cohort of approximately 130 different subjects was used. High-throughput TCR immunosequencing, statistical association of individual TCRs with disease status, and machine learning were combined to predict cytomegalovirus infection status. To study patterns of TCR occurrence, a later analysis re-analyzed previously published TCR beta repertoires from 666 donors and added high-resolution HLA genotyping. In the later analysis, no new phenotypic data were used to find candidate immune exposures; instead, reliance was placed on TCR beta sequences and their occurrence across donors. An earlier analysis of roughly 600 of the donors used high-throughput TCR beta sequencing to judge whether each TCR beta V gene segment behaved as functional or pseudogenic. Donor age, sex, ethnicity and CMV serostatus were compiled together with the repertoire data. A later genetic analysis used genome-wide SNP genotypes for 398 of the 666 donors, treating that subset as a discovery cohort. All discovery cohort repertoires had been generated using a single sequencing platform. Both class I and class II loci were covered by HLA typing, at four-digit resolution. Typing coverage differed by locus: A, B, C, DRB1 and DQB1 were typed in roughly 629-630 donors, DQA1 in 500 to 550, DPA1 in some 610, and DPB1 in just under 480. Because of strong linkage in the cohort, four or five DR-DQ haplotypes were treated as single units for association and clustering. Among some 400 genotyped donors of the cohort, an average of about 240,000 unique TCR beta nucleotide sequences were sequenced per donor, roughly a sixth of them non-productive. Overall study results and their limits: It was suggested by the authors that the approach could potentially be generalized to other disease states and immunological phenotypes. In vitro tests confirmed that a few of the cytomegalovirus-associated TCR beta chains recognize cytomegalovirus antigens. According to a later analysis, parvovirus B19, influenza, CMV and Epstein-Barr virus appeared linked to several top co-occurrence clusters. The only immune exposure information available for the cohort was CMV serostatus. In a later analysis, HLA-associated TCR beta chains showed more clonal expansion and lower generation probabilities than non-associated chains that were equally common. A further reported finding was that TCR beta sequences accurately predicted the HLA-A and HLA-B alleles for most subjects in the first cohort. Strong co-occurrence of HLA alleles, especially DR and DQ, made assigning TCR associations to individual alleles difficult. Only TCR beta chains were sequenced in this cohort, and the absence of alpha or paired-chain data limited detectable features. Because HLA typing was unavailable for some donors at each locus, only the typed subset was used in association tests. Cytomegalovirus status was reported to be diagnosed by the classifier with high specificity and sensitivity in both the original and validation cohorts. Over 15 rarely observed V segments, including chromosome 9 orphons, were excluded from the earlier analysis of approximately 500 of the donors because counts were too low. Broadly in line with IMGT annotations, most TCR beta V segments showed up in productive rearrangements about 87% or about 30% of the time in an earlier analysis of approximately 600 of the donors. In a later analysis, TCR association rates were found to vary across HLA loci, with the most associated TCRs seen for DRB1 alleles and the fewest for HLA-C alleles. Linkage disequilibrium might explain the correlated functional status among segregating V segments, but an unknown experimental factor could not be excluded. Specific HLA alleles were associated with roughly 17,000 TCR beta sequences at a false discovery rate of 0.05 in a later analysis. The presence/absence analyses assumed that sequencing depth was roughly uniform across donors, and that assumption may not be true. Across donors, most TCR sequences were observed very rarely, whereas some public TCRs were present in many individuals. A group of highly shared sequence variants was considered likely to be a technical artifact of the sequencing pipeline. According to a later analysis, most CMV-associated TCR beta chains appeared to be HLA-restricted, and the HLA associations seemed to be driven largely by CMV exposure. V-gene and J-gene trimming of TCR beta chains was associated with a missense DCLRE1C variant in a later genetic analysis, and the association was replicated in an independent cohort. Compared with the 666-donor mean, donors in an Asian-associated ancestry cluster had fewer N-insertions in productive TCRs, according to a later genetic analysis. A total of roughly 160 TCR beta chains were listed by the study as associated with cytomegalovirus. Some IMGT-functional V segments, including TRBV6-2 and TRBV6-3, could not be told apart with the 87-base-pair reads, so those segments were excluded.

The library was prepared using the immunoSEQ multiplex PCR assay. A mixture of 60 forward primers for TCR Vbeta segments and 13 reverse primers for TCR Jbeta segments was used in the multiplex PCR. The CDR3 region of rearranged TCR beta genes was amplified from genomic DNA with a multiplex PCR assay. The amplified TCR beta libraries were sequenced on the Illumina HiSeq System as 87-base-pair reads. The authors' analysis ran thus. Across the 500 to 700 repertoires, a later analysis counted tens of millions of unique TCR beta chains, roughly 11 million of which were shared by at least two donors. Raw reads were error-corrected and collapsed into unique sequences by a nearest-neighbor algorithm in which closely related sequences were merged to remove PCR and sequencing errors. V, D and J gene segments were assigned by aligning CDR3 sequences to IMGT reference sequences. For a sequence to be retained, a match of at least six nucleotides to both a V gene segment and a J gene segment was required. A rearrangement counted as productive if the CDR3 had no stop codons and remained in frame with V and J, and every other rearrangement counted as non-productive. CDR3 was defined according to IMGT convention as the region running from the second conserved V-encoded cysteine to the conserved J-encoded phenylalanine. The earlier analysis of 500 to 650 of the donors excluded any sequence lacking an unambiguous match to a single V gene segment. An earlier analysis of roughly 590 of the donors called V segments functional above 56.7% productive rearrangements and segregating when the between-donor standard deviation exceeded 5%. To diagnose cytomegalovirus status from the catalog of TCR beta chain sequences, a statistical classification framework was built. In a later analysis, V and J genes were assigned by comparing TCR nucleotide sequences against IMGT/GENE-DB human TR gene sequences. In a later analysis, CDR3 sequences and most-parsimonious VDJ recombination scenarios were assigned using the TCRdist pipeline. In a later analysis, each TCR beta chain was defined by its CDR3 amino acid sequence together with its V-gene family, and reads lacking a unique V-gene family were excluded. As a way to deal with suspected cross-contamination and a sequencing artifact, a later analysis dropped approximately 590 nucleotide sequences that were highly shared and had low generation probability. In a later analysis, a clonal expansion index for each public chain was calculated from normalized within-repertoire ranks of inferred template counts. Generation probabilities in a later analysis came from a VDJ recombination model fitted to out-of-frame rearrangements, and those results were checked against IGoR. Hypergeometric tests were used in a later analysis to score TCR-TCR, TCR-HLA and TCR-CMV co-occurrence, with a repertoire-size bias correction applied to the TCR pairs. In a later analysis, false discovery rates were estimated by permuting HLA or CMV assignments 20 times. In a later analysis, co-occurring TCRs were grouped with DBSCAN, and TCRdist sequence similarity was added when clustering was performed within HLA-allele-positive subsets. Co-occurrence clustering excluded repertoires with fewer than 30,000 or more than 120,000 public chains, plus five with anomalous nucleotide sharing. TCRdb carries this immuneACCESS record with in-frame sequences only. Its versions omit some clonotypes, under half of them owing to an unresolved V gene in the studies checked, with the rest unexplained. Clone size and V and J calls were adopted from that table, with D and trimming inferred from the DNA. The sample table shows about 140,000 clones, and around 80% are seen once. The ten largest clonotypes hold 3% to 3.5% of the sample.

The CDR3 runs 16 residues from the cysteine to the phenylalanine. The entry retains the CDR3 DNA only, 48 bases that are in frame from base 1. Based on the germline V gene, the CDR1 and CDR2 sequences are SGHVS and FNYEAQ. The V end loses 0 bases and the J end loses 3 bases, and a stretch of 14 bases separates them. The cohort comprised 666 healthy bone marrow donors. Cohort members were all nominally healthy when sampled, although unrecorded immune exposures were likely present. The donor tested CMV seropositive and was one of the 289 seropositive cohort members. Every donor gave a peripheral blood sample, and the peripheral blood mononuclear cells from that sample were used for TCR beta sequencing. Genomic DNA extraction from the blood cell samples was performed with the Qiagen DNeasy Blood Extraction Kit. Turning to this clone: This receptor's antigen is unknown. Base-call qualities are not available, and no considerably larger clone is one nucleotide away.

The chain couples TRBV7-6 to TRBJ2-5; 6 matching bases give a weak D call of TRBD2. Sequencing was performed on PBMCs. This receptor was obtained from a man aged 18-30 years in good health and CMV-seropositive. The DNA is TGTGCCAGCAGCTTAGCCCCCGGGGAGGCCGAAGAGACCCAGTACTTC. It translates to CASSLAPGEAEETQYF.